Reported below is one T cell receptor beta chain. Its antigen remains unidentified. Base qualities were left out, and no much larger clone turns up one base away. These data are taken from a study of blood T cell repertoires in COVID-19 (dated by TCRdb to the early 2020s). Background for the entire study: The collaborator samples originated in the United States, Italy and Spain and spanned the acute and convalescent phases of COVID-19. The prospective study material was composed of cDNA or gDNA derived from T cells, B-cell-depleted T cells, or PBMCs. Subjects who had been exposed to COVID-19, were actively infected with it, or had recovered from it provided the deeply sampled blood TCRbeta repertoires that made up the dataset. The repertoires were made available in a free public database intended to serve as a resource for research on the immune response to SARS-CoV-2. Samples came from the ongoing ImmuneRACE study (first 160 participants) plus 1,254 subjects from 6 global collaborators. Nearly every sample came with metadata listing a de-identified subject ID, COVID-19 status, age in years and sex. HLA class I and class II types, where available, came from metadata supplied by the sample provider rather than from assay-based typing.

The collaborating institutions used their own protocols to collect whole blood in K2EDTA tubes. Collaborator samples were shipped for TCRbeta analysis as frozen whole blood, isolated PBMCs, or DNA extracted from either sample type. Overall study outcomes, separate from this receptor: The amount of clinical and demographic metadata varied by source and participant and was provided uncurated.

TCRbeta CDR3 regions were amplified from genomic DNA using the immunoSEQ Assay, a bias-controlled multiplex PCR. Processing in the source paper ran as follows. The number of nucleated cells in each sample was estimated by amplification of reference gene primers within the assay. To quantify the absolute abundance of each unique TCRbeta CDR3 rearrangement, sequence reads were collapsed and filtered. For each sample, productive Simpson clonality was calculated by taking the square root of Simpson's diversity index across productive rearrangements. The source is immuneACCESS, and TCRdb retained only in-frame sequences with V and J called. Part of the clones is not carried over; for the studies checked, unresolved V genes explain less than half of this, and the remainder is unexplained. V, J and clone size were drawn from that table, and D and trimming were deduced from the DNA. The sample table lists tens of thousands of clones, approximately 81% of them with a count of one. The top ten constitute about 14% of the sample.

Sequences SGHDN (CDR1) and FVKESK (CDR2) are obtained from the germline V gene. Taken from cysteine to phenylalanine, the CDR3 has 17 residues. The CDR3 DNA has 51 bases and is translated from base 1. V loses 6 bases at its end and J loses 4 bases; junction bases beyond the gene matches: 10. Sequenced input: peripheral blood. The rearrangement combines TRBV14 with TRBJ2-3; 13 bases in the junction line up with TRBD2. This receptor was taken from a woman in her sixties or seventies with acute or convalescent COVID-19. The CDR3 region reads CASSRRLAGGWSDTQYF. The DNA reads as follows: TGTGCCAGCAGTCGTCGACTAGCGGGAGGTTGGTCAGATACGCAGTATTTT.